This T cell receptor (beta chain) was identified during a study of prognosis after radiotherapy for stage I lung cancer. Study as a whole: Without exception, patients with non-small cell lung cancer were deemed medically inoperable. Enrolled patients (13 men, roughly six women) had a median age of around 70 years and an age range of about 53 to 84 years.

Findings and limits, study-wide: As reported, TRBV and TRBJ gene usage differed between patients who had metastases and those who did not. The authors did not determine whether the expanded TCR clones were tumor-specific.

In the case of this clonotype: Its antigen is unknown. A far larger clone is just one base off, so this is likely a read error.

Two rounds of multiplex PCR amplified TCR beta CDR3 from genomic DNA. Primers specific to each TRBV and TRBJ gene were used in first-round PCR. TCRdb recomputed calls from the multiplex PCR reads with MiXCR, one row per CDR3 protein. The sample shows more than 30,000 distinct CDR3 sequences, 35% to 45% of them seen only once. This CDR3 region has 15 residues. The germline V gene has CDR1 MNHNY and CDR2 SVGAGI (reference sequence). This TCR came from a donor over 45 with non-small cell lung cancer. The chain uses TRBV6-6 and TRBJ2-3, with 7 bases identical to TRBD1. This specimen was PBMCs, taken before or after stereotactic body radiation therapy (not recorded which). This CDR3 reads CASSRQGRSTDMQYF. The DNA of the CDR3 is TGTGCCAGCAGTCGACAGGGAAGGAGCACAGATATGCAGTATTTT.